This T cell receptor beta chain was recovered during a study of cytomegalovirus exposure and HLA in healthy donors (dated by TCRdb to about 2017). Notes on the research overall: A later analysis indicated that the 120 or so validation repertoires were generated on the platform also employed for the 700 or so repertoires of the first cohort. A separate validation cohort of approximately 120 different subjects was used in addition to the 666-subject first cohort. The study combined high-throughput TCR immunosequencing, statistical association of individual TCRs with disease status, and machine learning to predict cytomegalovirus infection status. The study was designed to test whether signatures of past pathogen exposure could be identified by cataloging public T cell receptors. The research as a whole found: A few of the identified cytomegalovirus-associated TCR beta chains were confirmed in vitro to be specific for cytomegalovirus antigens. In both the original and validation cohorts, the classifier was reported to diagnose cytomegalovirus status with high specificity and sensitivity. According to the authors, the approach could potentially be generalized to other disease states and immunological phenotypes. Across donors, most TCR sequences were observed very rarely, whereas some public TCRs were present in many individuals. A total of fewer than 200 TCR beta chains were listed by the study as associated with cytomegalovirus. All 130 or so repertoires were used to score co-occurrence in the validation cohort in a later analysis, because that analysis had no HLA typing for the cohort. Of the cluster scores, roughly 95% were above 0 in a later analysis, which found that TCRs clustered in the first cohort also tended to co-occur in the 120 validation repertoires.

The CDR3, cysteine through phenylalanine, is 16 amino acids long. Left in the record is the CDR3 DNA by itself, 48 bases read in frame from the first base. The germline V gene (reference sequence) specifies SEHNR as CDR1 and FQNEAQ as CDR2. Trimming at the junction amounts to 3 bases on V and 3 bases on J, and the germline ends lie 18 bases apart. Separate from the roughly 660-subject first cohort, the validation cohort of around 130 subjects was the group to which the donors belonged. Note on this clone: The specificity of this receptor is unknown. The input lacks base qualities; no much larger clone sits a single base away.

The library was made by the immunoSEQ multiplex PCR assay. The original pipeline was this. A statistical classification framework was developed to diagnose cytomegalovirus status using the catalog of TCR beta chain sequences. TCRdb retrieved this table from immuneACCESS and kept in-frame rearrangements only. Not all clones are present; in checked studies, unresolved V genes account for under half, and no reason is known for the remainder. V, J and clone size are taken as reported in that table, and D and trimming were inferred from the DNA itself. The sample table shows 150,000 to 200,000 clones, and around nine tenths are seen once. Almost 3% of the sample rests with the top ten.

The sequence was obtained from a man aged 18 to 29 in good health and CMV-seronegative. Sequencing was performed on PBMCs. The chain couples TRBV7-9 to TRBJ2-7; a tentative D call is TRBD1 (6 bases match). This receptor has the CDR3 CASSFQRTVSSYEQYF. The DNA sequence reads TGTGCCAGCAGCTTCCAGCGGACAGTAAGTAGCTACGAGCAGTACTTC.